A selection of T cell receptor beta chains follows, all from one sample in a study of OX40 agonist ivuxolimab in advanced cancers. The repertoire was sequenced with immunoSEQ multiplex PCR; TCRdb's copy has only in-frame clones and lacks some. The repertoire holds roughly 67,000 clones, with 70% to 85% as singletons. The input for sequencing was CD4+ or CD8+ T cells sorted from blood, taken in a trial of the OX40 agonist ivuxolimab. The receptors come from an adult with an advanced solid tumor such as melanoma, head and neck, liver or kidney cancer. Both conserved end residues are part of each CDR3. The D gene is left open where the match is weak. Clone sizes are given selectively: once, few, many, or a class where the clone is expanded.

d_gene: TRBD2; abundance: -; j_gene: TRBJ2-5; v_gene: TRBV28; CDR3aa: CASSLKGGAGETQYF; CDR3nt: TGTGCCAGCAGTTTAAAGGGAGGGGCTGGCGAGACCCAGTACTTC
d_gene: -; abundance: once; j_gene: TRBJ1-1; v_gene: TRBV5-1; CDR3aa: CASSLFQGSTEAFF; CDR3nt: TGCGCCAGCAGCTTGTTCCAGGGAAGCACTGAAGCTTTCTTT
d_gene: -; abundance: -; j_gene: TRBJ1-1; v_gene: TRBV5-5; CDR3aa: CASSFGRDEAFF; CDR3nt: TGTGCCAGCAGCTTTGGCCGAGATGAAGCTTTCTTT
d_gene: -; abundance: -; j_gene: TRBJ1-1; v_gene: TRBV4-2; CDR3aa: CASSQEGQFNTEAFF; CDR3nt: TGTGCCAGCAGCCAAGAAGGGCAGTTTAACACTGAAGCTTTCTTT
d_gene: -; abundance: -; j_gene: TRBJ2-1; v_gene: TRBV5-4; CDR3aa: CASSLSSGPANEQFF; CDR3nt: TGTGCCAGCAGCTTGTCGTCCGGGCCGGCCAATGAGCAGTTCTTC
d_gene: TRBD2; abundance: -; j_gene: TRBJ2-2; v_gene: TRBV9; CDR3aa: CASSFGLAELTGELFF; CDR3nt: TGTGCCAGCAGCTTCGGACTAGCGGAGCTCACCGGGGAGCTGTTTTTT
d_gene: -; abundance: -; j_gene: TRBJ2-5; v_gene: TRBV27; CDR3aa: CASNPRRLFQETQYF; CDR3nt: TGTGCCAGCAATCCGAGGAGACTATTTCAAGAGACCCAGTACTTC
d_gene: -; abundance: -; j_gene: TRBJ2-7; v_gene: TRBV7-2; CDR3aa: CASSLVPVAEQYF; CDR3nt: TGTGCCAGCAGCTTAGTCCCGGTCGCCGAGCAGTACTTC
d_gene: TRBD1; abundance: few; j_gene: TRBJ1-2; v_gene: TRBV7-2; CDR3aa: CASSLGGQGGFGYTF; CDR3nt: TGTGCCAGCAGCTTAGGCGGACAGGGGGGCTTTGGCTACACCTTC
d_gene: -; abundance: once; j_gene: TRBJ2-2; v_gene: TRBV7-9; CDR3aa: CASLYMENTGELFF; CDR3nt: TGTGCCAGCTTATACATGGAGAACACCGGGGAGCTGTTTTTT
d_gene: TRBD1; abundance: -; j_gene: TRBJ2-1; v_gene: TRBV7-3; CDR3aa: CASSPGGRRYNEQFF; CDR3nt: TGTGCCAGCAGCCCAGGGGGTCGGCGCTACAATGAGCAGTTCTTC
d_gene: -; abundance: -; j_gene: TRBJ1-1; v_gene: TRBV2; CDR3aa: CASTEVGGPEAFF; CDR3nt: TGTGCCAGCACTGAGGTCGGGGGCCCTGAAGCTTTCTTT
d_gene: -; abundance: -; j_gene: TRBJ1-4; v_gene: TRBV30; CDR3aa: CAWSVLREKLFF; CDR3nt: TGTGCCTGGAGTGTACTCCGGGAAAAACTGTTTTTT
d_gene: -; abundance: -; j_gene: TRBJ1-1; v_gene: TRBV5-4; CDR3aa: CASSPGARANTEAFF; CDR3nt: TGTGCCAGCAGTCCTGGGGCACGGGCGAACACTGAAGCTTTCTTT
d_gene: -; abundance: few; j_gene: TRBJ2-7; v_gene: TRBV7-6; CDR3aa: CASSLGSSDYEQYF; CDR3nt: TGTGCCAGCAGCTTGGGGAGTAGCGACTACGAGCAGTACTTC
d_gene: TRBD2; abundance: -; j_gene: TRBJ2-3; v_gene: TRBV30; CDR3aa: CAWSGGLASTDTQYF; CDR3nt: TGTGCCTGGAGCGGCGGACTAGCAAGCACAGATACGCAGTATTTT
d_gene: TRBD2; abundance: -; j_gene: TRBJ2-2; v_gene: TRBV7-3; CDR3aa: CASSPAGANTGELFF; CDR3nt: TGTGCCAGCAGCCCAGCGGGAGCGAACACCGGGGAGCTGTTTTTT
d_gene: -; abundance: -; j_gene: TRBJ2-7; v_gene: TRBV27; CDR3aa: CASSSAGWWYEQYF; CDR3nt: TGTGCCAGCAGTTCCGCCGGGTGGTGGTACGAGCAGTACTTC
d_gene: TRBD2; abundance: once; j_gene: TRBJ2-5; v_gene: TRBV4-2; CDR3aa: CASSRGLAEAETQYF; CDR3nt: TGTGCCAGCAGCCGGGGACTAGCGGAGGCGGAGACCCAGTACTTC
d_gene: TRBD1; abundance: few; j_gene: TRBJ1-2; v_gene: TRBV19; CDR3aa: CASTGKGTVRNYGYTF; CDR3nt: TGTGCCAGTACCGGAAAAGGGACAGTCAGAAACTATGGCTACACCTTC
d_gene: -; abundance: -; j_gene: TRBJ2-1; v_gene: TRBV4-3; CDR3aa: CASSQEIWAGSNEQFF; CDR3nt: TGCGCCAGCAGCCAAGAAATTTGGGCAGGGAGCAATGAGCAGTTCTTC
d_gene: -; abundance: -; j_gene: TRBJ2-2; v_gene: TRBV15; CDR3aa: CATSRTRDHANTGELFF; CDR3nt: TGTGCCACCAGCAGAACCCGGGACCACGCGAACACCGGGGAGCTGTTTTTT
d_gene: TRBD1; abundance: -; j_gene: TRBJ1-5; v_gene: TRBV30; CDR3aa: CAWSLTGYQPQHF; CDR3nt: TGTGCCTGGAGCTTGACAGGGTATCAGCCCCAGCATTTT
d_gene: -; abundance: few; j_gene: TRBJ1-3; v_gene: TRBV19; CDR3aa: CASSPDKVAGNTIYF; CDR3nt: TGTGCCAGTAGTCCCGATAAAGTTGCTGGAAACACCATATATTTT
d_gene: -; abundance: -; j_gene: TRBJ1-3; v_gene: TRBV18; CDR3aa: CASSLASTGNTIYF; CDR3nt: TGTGCCAGCTCACTCGCCTCGACAGGAAACACCATATATTTT
d_gene: -; abundance: once; j_gene: TRBJ2-7; v_gene: TRBV7-8; CDR3aa: CASSYRTDTYEQYF; CDR3nt: TGTGCCAGCAGCTATAGGACAGACACCTACGAGCAGTACTTC
d_gene: -; abundance: -; j_gene: TRBJ1-6; v_gene: TRBV30; CDR3aa: CAWSVSGEGYNSPLHF; CDR3nt: TGTGCCTGGAGTGTATCCGGAGAGGGGTATAATTCACCCCTCCACTTT
d_gene: -; abundance: -; j_gene: TRBJ2-1; v_gene: TRBV4-1; CDR3aa: CASSNYPGRHNEQFF; CDR3nt: TGCGCCAGCAGCAATTATCCGGGACGTCACAATGAGCAGTTCTTC
d_gene: -; abundance: -; j_gene: TRBJ2-5; v_gene: TRBV7-9; CDR3aa: CASSSDKETQYF; CDR3nt: TGTGCCAGCAGCTCAGATAAAGAGACCCAGTACTTC
d_gene: -; abundance: -; j_gene: TRBJ1-5; v_gene: TRBV7-8; CDR3aa: CASSPKGGFGDQPQHF; CDR3nt: TGTGCCAGCAGCCCGAAGGGGGGTTTCGGCGACCAGCCCCAGCATTTT
d_gene: -; abundance: -; j_gene: TRBJ2-7; v_gene: TRBV28; CDR3aa: CASSSTGTEKYEQYF; CDR3nt: TGTGCCAGCAGTTCTACAGGGACGGAGAAGTACGAGCAGTACTTC
d_gene: -; abundance: -; j_gene: TRBJ2-3; v_gene: TRBV18; CDR3aa: CASSRAATDTQYF; CDR3nt: TGTGCCAGCTCTCGGGCTGCGACAGATACGCAGTATTTT
d_gene: TRBD1; abundance: -; j_gene: TRBJ1-6; v_gene: TRBV19; CDR3aa: CASSIPRTGTVHNSPLHF; CDR3nt: TGTGCCAGTAGTATCCCCCGGACAGGGACGGTTCATAATTCACCCCTCCACTTT
d_gene: -; abundance: -; j_gene: TRBJ2-4; v_gene: TRBV11-3; CDR3aa: CASSLGLGENIQYF; CDR3nt: TGTGCCAGCAGCTTAGGACTAGGTGAAAACATTCAGTACTTC
d_gene: -; abundance: -; j_gene: TRBJ1-2; v_gene: TRBV11-3; CDR3aa: CASSLGPDRSYGYTF; CDR3nt: TGTGCCAGCAGCTTAGGTCCAGACAGGAGCTATGGCTACACCTTC
d_gene: -; abundance: -; j_gene: TRBJ2-1; v_gene: TRBV18; CDR3aa: CASSPLNEQFF; CDR3nt: TGTGCCAGCTCACCACTCAATGAGCAGTTCTTC
d_gene: -; abundance: -; j_gene: TRBJ2-5; v_gene: TRBV7-9; CDR3aa: CASSPSGQPRETQYF; CDR3nt: TGTGCCAGCAGCCCATCCGGACAACCACGGGAGACCCAGTACTTC
d_gene: -; abundance: -; j_gene: TRBJ2-6; v_gene: TRBV4-1; CDR3aa: CASSQPLPLDSGANVLTF; CDR3nt: TGCGCCAGCAGCCAGCCTCTTCCCCTAGACTCTGGGGCCAACGTCCTGACTTTC
d_gene: -; abundance: -; j_gene: TRBJ1-4; v_gene: TRBV12-5; CDR3aa: CASGLSPTSGLFF; CDR3nt: TGTGCTAGTGGTTTGTCCCCTACGTCGGGACTGTTTTTT
d_gene: TRBD1; abundance: -; j_gene: TRBJ2-3; v_gene: TRBV7-9; CDR3aa: CASSRDSSTDTQYF; CDR3nt: TGTGCCAGCAGCCGGGACAGTAGCACAGATACGCAGTATTTT
d_gene: -; abundance: -; j_gene: TRBJ1-1; v_gene: TRBV28; CDR3aa: CASSSTGENTEAFF; CDR3nt: TGTGCCAGCAGCTCCACGGGGGAGAACACTGAAGCTTTCTTT
d_gene: -; abundance: -; j_gene: TRBJ2-5; v_gene: TRBV6-5; CDR3aa: CASRKRGADPETQYF; CDR3nt: TGTGCCAGCAGAAAAAGGGGAGCAGATCCCGAGACCCAGTACTTC
d_gene: -; abundance: -; j_gene: TRBJ1-2; v_gene: TRBV14; CDR3aa: CASSQDLRASDGYTF; CDR3nt: TGTGCCAGCAGCCAAGATTTGAGGGCCTCCGACGGCTACACCTTC
d_gene: -; abundance: -; j_gene: TRBJ2-7; v_gene: TRBV18; CDR3aa: CASSPAPGSNYEQYF; CDR3nt: TGTGCCAGCTCACCAGCCCCCGGGTCTAACTACGAGCAGTACTTC
d_gene: -; abundance: -; j_gene: TRBJ2-3; v_gene: TRBV10-1; CDR3aa: CASSESGTDTQYF; CDR3nt: TGCGCCAGCAGTGAGTCAGGGACAGATACGCAGTATTTT
d_gene: TRBD2; abundance: -; j_gene: TRBJ2-5; v_gene: TRBV5-1; CDR3aa: CASSQASGQETQYF; CDR3nt: TGCGCCAGCAGCCAAGCTAGCGGCCAAGAGACCCAGTACTTC
d_gene: -; abundance: -; j_gene: TRBJ1-1; v_gene: TRBV30; CDR3aa: CAWSRQGRDTEAFF; CDR3nt: TGTGCCTGGAGCCGGCAGGGAAGGGACACTGAAGCTTTCTTT
d_gene: TRBD1; abundance: few; j_gene: TRBJ1-3; v_gene: TRBV7-9; CDR3aa: CASSLATGVRRNTIYF; CDR3nt: TGTGCCAGCAGCTTAGCGACAGGGGTTCGGAGAAACACCATATATTTT
d_gene: TRBD1; abundance: -; j_gene: TRBJ1-2; v_gene: TRBV6-6; CDR3aa: CASSSAGGDGYTF; CDR3nt: TGTGCCAGCAGTTCTGCAGGGGGGGATGGCTACACCTTC
d_gene: -; abundance: -; j_gene: TRBJ2-3; v_gene: TRBV30; CDR3aa: CAWTELGDTQYF; CDR3nt: TGTGCCTGGACAGAGTTGGGAGATACGCAGTATTTT
d_gene: -; abundance: -; j_gene: TRBJ2-6; v_gene: TRBV14; CDR3aa: CASSQVRDGANVLTF; CDR3nt: TGTGCCAGCAGCCAAGTTCGGGACGGGGCCAACGTCCTGACTTTC
d_gene: -; abundance: -; j_gene: TRBJ1-1; v_gene: TRBV15; CDR3aa: CATSRVRGASTEAFF; CDR3nt: TGTGCCACCAGCAGAGTGAGGGGGGCTTCCACTGAAGCTTTCTTT
d_gene: -; abundance: -; j_gene: TRBJ2-7; v_gene: TRBV19; CDR3aa: CASSIWPGAYEQYF; CDR3nt: TGTGCCAGTAGTATATGGCCAGGGGCCTACGAGCAGTACTTC
d_gene: TRBD1; abundance: -; j_gene: TRBJ1-2; v_gene: TRBV5-6; CDR3aa: CASSLSGTGHYGYTF; CDR3nt: TGTGCCAGCAGCTTATCCGGGACAGGGCACTATGGCTACACCTTC
d_gene: -; abundance: -; j_gene: TRBJ1-1; v_gene: TRBV27; CDR3aa: CASSSRGSKDTEAFF; CDR3nt: TGTGCCAGCAGTTCACGGGGCTCGAAGGACACTGAAGCTTTCTTT
d_gene: -; abundance: -; j_gene: TRBJ2-7; v_gene: TRBV2; CDR3aa: CASSVSYEQYF; CDR3nt: TGTGCCAGCAGTGTAAGCTACGAGCAGTACTTC
d_gene: TRBD1; abundance: -; j_gene: TRBJ1-5; v_gene: TRBV7-2; CDR3aa: CASSSGTDPEAQHF; CDR3nt: TGTGCCAGCAGCTCCGGGACAGACCCGGAGGCCCAGCATTTT
d_gene: -; abundance: -; j_gene: TRBJ2-3; v_gene: TRBV5-1; CDR3aa: CASSSDLSTDTQYF; CDR3nt: TGCGCCAGCAGCTCAGACCTTAGCACAGATACGCAGTATTTT
d_gene: -; abundance: -; j_gene: TRBJ1-3; v_gene: TRBV5-1; CDR3aa: CASSLDEVRSGNTIYF; CDR3nt: TGCGCCAGCAGCTTGGATGAAGTCCGCTCTGGAAACACCATATATTTT